This T cell receptor beta chain was profiled in a study of T cell responses to AZD1222 COVID-19 vaccine. V shed 5 bases and J 0 bases; nucleotides not matched to a gene: 7. Germline CDR1 is LNHDA and CDR2 is SQIVND (reference sequence). CDR3 size: 16 residues. Sequencing was performed with immunoSEQ multiplex PCR; in TCRdb, only in-frame clones are kept and a portion is missing. The repertoire holds roughly 140,000 clones, more than 70% seen once, with about 3.7% in the top ten. V usage is TRBV19 and J usage is TRBJ2-3; 8 bases align to TRBD2. This sequence originates from an adult in good health. The sample here was peripheral blood, taken on day 0 of MenACWY control vaccination. CDR3 DNA: TGTGCCAGTAGTTCGCCGACTAGCGATAGCACAGATACGCAGTATTTT. Translated, it gives CASSSPTSDSTDTQYF. Full variable domain (outside the CDR3, taken from reference TRBV19 and TRBJ2-3): DGGITQSPKYLFRKEGQNVTLSCEQNLNHDAMYWYRQDPGQGLRLIYYSQIVNDFQKGDIAEGYSVSREKKESFPLTVTSAQKNPTAFYLCASSSPTSDSTDTQYFGPGTRLTVL.